Shown below are 25 T cell receptor beta chains from a single sample sequenced in a study of shared clonotypes between healthy human individuals. Clones were sequenced by immunoSEQ multiplex PCR, and TCRdb holds only the in-frame ones, with some missing. The table lists a few million clones, approximately 90% of them singletons. Sequences were obtained from naive CD4+ T cells sorted from blood. Subset in this sample: CD45RA+ positively selected. The source of these receptors is a man in his late teens or twenties in good health.

This clone was observed a few times. The J gene is TRBJ1-5, the V gene TRBV6-5, with a weak D call TRBD1 (5 bases). The CDR3 consists of 14 residues. Germline V gene sequence: CDR1 MNHEY, CDR2 SVGAGI. V was shortened by 5 bases and J by 4 bases, with 12 bases between the two germline ends. CDR3 coding DNA: TGTGCCAGCAGTCAGGGACGGACAAATCAGCCCCAGCATTTT. As protein: CASSQGRTNQPQHF.

This chain joins TRBV18 and TRBJ1-4, with D unclear. The V and J ends lost 6 bases and 6 bases respectively, with 11 bases between them. Per the germline V gene, CDR1 is KGHSH and CDR2 is LQKENI. This CDR3 is built from 13 residues. The CDR3 reads CASSRGKDEKLFF. The CDR3 DNA reads as TGTGCCAGCTCGAGAGGGAAGGATGAAAAACTGTTTTTT.

This clone has only one observation. This chain links TRBV4-1 with TRBJ1-5; 8 bases line up with TRBD1. Trimming removed 0 bases from V and 7 bases from J; junction bases left unmatched: 5. The CDR3 covers 15 residues. The germline V gene has CDR1 MGHRA and CDR2 YSYEKL. CDR3 in DNA: TGCGCCAGCAGCCAAGAAGGCAGGGGGCCCCAGCCCCAGCATTTT. Its protein is CASSQEGRGPQPQHF.

This chain uses TRBV5-1 with TRBJ1-5; TRBD1 matches 7 bases. The germline V gene has CDR1 SGHRS and CDR2 YFSETQ. Trimming took 2 bases from V and 2 from J; bases not matched to a gene: 4. This CDR3 region has 15 residues. For the CDR3, the DNA is TGCGCCAGCAGCTTCACAGGGGCCCGCAATCAGCCCCAGCATTTT. Its protein is CASSFTGARNQPQHF.

The chain combines TRBV19 with TRBJ2-2; the D is unclear. Germline lookup yields CDR1 LNHDA and CDR2 SQIVND (reference sequence). The CDR3 extends over 14 amino acids. V lost 4 bases to trimming and J lost 6 bases, with 12 bases between them. The CDR3 DNA reads as TGTGCCAGTAGTACACAGCGCTCGGCCGGGGAGCTGTTTTTT. Amino acid sequence: CASSTQRSAGELFF.

This clone appeared a single time. The chain carries TRBV7-9 and TRBJ1-2; a possible D gene is TRBD1 (6 bases). The CDR3 contains 13 residues. The germline V gene has CDR1 SEHNR and CDR2 FQNEAQ (reference sequence). The V gene lost 5 bases and the J gene lost 6 bases, with 13 bases spanning the gap. The CDR3 reads CASSRVGAHGYTF. The DNA of the CDR3 is TGTGCCAGCAGCCGCGTGGGGGCCCATGGCTACACCTTC.

V is TRBV18 and J is TRBJ1-3, with a tentative D call TRBD1 (6 bases). V was cut by 2 bases and J by 0 bases, with 8 bases left in between. CDR3 length: 15 residues. Looked up from germline, CDR1 is KGHSH and CDR2 is LQKENI. This CDR3 reads CASSPMDSSGNTIYF. For the CDR3, the DNA is TGTGCCAGCTCACCAATGGACAGCTCTGGAAACACCATATATTTT. Drawing the rest from reference TRBV18 and TRBJ1-3, the complete variable domain is NAGVMQNPRHLVRRRGQEARLRCSPMKGHSHVYWYRQLPEEGLKFMVYLQKENIIDESGMPKERFSAEFPKEGPSILRIQQVVRGDSAAYFCASSPMDSSGNTIYFGEGSWLTVV.

Worth noting for this clone: The sample contains more than one DNA sequence encoding this CDR3. The genes are TRBV6-1 and TRBJ2-2, with 7 bases that match TRBD2. V was pared by 4 bases and J by 0 bases, with 5 bases of the junction left unmatched. The CDR3 is 16 residues long. The V gene's germline CDR1 is MNHNS and CDR2 SASEGT. CDR3 amino acids: CASSARLAANTGELFF. The CDR3, as DNA: TGTGCCAGCAGTGCCCGGCTAGCGGCGAACACCGGGGAGCTGTTTTTT.

The chain is built from TRBV7-8 and TRBJ1-6, with D possibly being TRBD1 (5 bases). Per germline, CDR1 SGHVS and CDR2 FQNEAQ. With 3 bases removed from V and 6 bases from J, the gap between germline ends came to 9 bases. There are 14 residues in the CDR3. The CDR3 nucleotides read TGTGCCAGCAGCTTGGCGCAGGGTAATTCACCCCTCCACTTT. Its protein is CASSLAQGNSPLHF.

The chain links TRBV7-9 to TRBJ2-2; the match to TRBD2 covers 10 bases. In germline, CDR1 is SEHNR, CDR2 FQNEAQ (reference sequence). The CDR3 length is 19 residues. V was clipped by 0 bases and J by 6 bases; unmatched bases: 13. CDR3 loop: CASSLAPSVASGRPGELFF. The CDR3 DNA sequence: TGTGCCAGCAGCTTAGCCCCCTCAGTGGCTAGCGGGAGACCCGGGGAGCTGTTTTTT.

The chain joins TRBV4-2 to TRBJ2-7; the D call may be TRBD1 or TRBD2 (6 bases each). This CDR3 comprises 18 residues. Germline V lookup: CDR1 LGHNA, CDR2 YNFKEQ. Trimming took 2 bases from V and 5 from J, leaving 25 bases between them. CDR3: CASSQTGSATRSGDEQYF. The CDR3 DNA reads TGTGCCAGCAGCCAAACCGGGAGCGCGACAAGGTCAGGGGACGAGCAGTACTTC.

This sequence joins TRBV28 and TRBJ1-5; possibly TRBD1 for D (5 bases). The CDR3 has 13 amino acids. Germline V CDR1 and CDR2: MDHEN, SYDVKM. V was shortened by 4 bases and J by 4 bases, with 8 bases between the two germline ends. CDR3 nucleotide sequence: TGTGCCAGCAGTTGGGGGGATAATCAGCCCCAGCATTTT. Protein sequence: CASSWGDNQPQHF.

The J gene is TRBJ1-4, the V gene TRBV5-5; a weak D match, TRBD1 (5 bases). This CDR3 region has 14 residues. V lost 2 bases to trimming and J lost 8 bases, with 13 bases between them. Germline assignment: CDR1 SGHKS and CDR2 YYEKEE (reference sequence). The CDR3 sequence: CASSLGRALEKLFF. The CDR3, as DNA: TGTGCCAGCAGCTTAGGCAGGGCCTTGGAAAAACTGTTTTTT.

The chain links TRBV5-8 to TRBJ2-3; D not resolved. CDR1 SGHTS and CDR2 YDEGEE come from the germline V gene. The CDR3 runs 12 residues. Trimming removed 3 bases from V and 2 bases from J, with 4 bases in between. For the CDR3, the DNA is TGTGCCAGCAGCTCATACACAGATACGCAGTATTTT. It encodes CASSSYTDTQYF.

With regard to this clone: Other DNA variants within this sample encode the same CDR3. This chain connects TRBV5-1 to TRBJ1-1; tentative D call: TRBD1 (5 bases). Germline loops: CDR1 SGHRS, CDR2 YFSETQ. V lost 0 bases, J lost 5 bases, and 8 bases lay in between. The CDR3 is 13 amino acids. The CDR3 spells CASSLASGTEAFF. In DNA, the CDR3 is TGCGCCAGCAGCTTGGCGTCAGGGACTGAAGCTTTCTTT.

The chain employs TRBV6-1 and TRBJ2-7; perhaps TRBD2 as D (6 bases). With 4 bases removed from V and 6 bases from J, the gap between germline ends came to 13 bases. This CDR3 has 13 residues. Germline CDR1 reads MNHNS; CDR2 reads SASEGT. The CDR3 coding sequence is TGTGCCAGCAGTGGCGGGATTAGCCTCGAGCAGTACTTC. Amino acid sequence: CASSGGISLEQYF.

This CDR3 reads CATSRGGLGTGELFF. The CDR3 bases are TGTGCCACCAGCAGAGGCGGGCTAGGCACCGGGGAGCTGTTTTTT. The chain employs TRBV15 and TRBJ2-2; maybe TRBD2 (5 bases). Germline V gene lookup returns CDR1 LNHNV and CDR2 YYDKDF (reference sequence). This CDR3 spans 15 amino acids. V gave up 1 base and J gave up 4 bases, with 10 bases separating them.

The rearrangement uses TRBV7-9 and TRBJ2-2; no firm D call. CDR1 SEHNR and CDR2 FQNEAQ come from the germline V gene (reference sequence). V shed 3 bases and J shed 5 bases, with 13 bases lying between them. The CDR3 length is 15 residues. This CDR3 reads CASSFDPYLTGELFF. Here the CDR3 DNA reads TGTGCCAGCAGCTTCGACCCTTACTTGACCGGGGAGCTGTTTTTT. Looking up the rest from reference TRBV7-9 and TRBJ2-2 gives the full variable domain: DTGVSQNPRHKITKRGQNVTFRCDPISEHNRLYWYRQTLGQGPEFLTYFQNEAQLEKSRLLSDRFSAERPKGSFSTLEIQRTEQGDSAMYLCASSFDPYLTGELFFGEGSRLTVL.

The gene calls are TRBV28 and TRBJ1-3; D is ambiguous. From germline, CDR1 is MDHEN and CDR2 SYDVKM. The CDR3 spans 13 residues. V shed 6 bases and J shed 2 bases, with 8 bases lying between them. For the CDR3, the DNA is TGTGCCAGCAGAGCCGCGGCTGGAAACACCATATATTTT. This sequence encodes CASRAAAGNTIYF.

This chain connects TRBV18 to TRBJ1-4; TRBD1 matches at 7 bases. V shed 3 bases and J 7 bases; nucleotides not matched to a gene: 2. Germline V gene data show CDR1 as KGHSH and CDR2 as LQKENI. This CDR3 has 13 amino acids. The CDR3 DNA sequence: TGTGCCAGCTCACCCGGACAGGCTGAAAAACTGTTTTTT. It specifies CASSPGQAEKLFF.

Concerning this clone: Other DNA sequences within the sample encode an identical CDR3. The V call is TRBV9, the J call TRBJ2-7, with 10 bases matching TRBD1. Germline V CDR1 and CDR2: SGDLS, YYNGEE. This CDR3 is built from 15 residues. The V gene end was trimmed by 0 bases and the J gene end by 4 bases; junction bases not matched to a gene: 4. CDR3 sequence (DNA): TGTGCCAGCAGCGTAGGACAGGGGGCTGCATACGAGCAGTACTTC. This codes for CASSVGQGAAYEQYF.

A single count supports this clone. This chain uses TRBV27 with TRBJ2-2, with 8 bases that match TRBD2. Germline V gene sequence: CDR1 MNHEY, CDR2 SMNVEV (reference sequence). The CDR3 has 15 amino acids. V lost 6 bases, J lost 8 bases, and 11 bases stayed unmatched. CDR3 bases: TGTGCCAGCAGGGCGTTGGGACTAGATGGTGGGGAGCTGTTTTTT. Its protein product is CASRALGLDGGELFF.

The J gene is TRBJ2-5, the V gene TRBV28; the D gene is possibly TRBD2 (7 bases). Deletions cut 5 bases from V and 2 bases from J, with 15 bases between. Germline CDR1 and CDR2: MDHEN and SYDVKM. The CDR3 spans 15 residues. CDR3 nucleotide sequence: TGTGCCAGCAGTGGGGGGGGCAGGGCTCAAGAGACCCAGTACTTC. Residues: CASSGGGRAQETQYF. Complete variable domain (other parts from reference TRBV28 and TRBJ2-5): DVKVTQSSRYLVKRTGEKVFLECVQDMDHENMFWYRQDPGLGLRLIYFSYDVKMKEKGDIPEGYSVSREKKERFSLILESASTNQTSMYLCASSGGGRAQETQYFGPGTRLLVL.

V usage is TRBV7-2 and J usage is TRBJ2-3; D ambiguous. CDR1 is SGHTA and CDR2 is FQGNSA in the germline V gene. Trimming cost V 4 bases and J 6 bases, with 11 bases left between them. This CDR3 spans 13 amino acids. Here the CDR3 DNA reads TGTGCCAGCAGCTATTACTTAGAGGATACGCAGTATTTT. Translated, it gives CASSYYLEDTQYF.

In its sample, this clone was seen once. This chain joins TRBV19 and TRBJ1-5, with D possibly matching TRBD1 (6 bases). V was cut by 5 bases and J by 6 bases, with 14 bases left in between. The CDR3 has 14 residues. CDR1 is LNHDA, CDR2 SQIVND, per germline (reference sequence). CDR3 DNA sequence: TGTGCCAGTAGTCGGACCGGGGGCATTCAGCCCCAGCATTTT. Translated, it gives CASSRTGGIQPQHF. The whole variable domain, filled in from reference TRBV19 and TRBJ1-5, reads DGGITQSPKYLFRKEGQNVTLSCEQNLNHDAMYWYRQDPGQGLRLIYYSQIVNDFQKGDIAEGYSVSREKKESFPLTVTSAQKNPTAFYLCASSRTGGIQPQHFGDGTRLSIL.